These T cell receptor beta chains were read from a single sample in a study of T-cell memory formation after mild COVID-19. TCRdb redid the calling of the 5' RACE reads with MiXCR, one entry per CDR3 protein. This table has some 190,000 distinct CDR3 sequences, 16% appearing once. The sample was PBMCs or a T cell subset sorted from them (not recorded which). These receptors all stem from an adult woman who had mild COVID-19 (a few samples of this study predate the infection). Cell type and time point are not known. Each CDR3 is given without its conserved first and last residue. Fields, in order: V gene, J gene, CDR3 protein.

v_gene: TRBV12-3/TRBV12-4; j_gene: TRBJ2-1; CDR3aa: ASSLRGGSYNEQF
v_gene: TRBV2; j_gene: TRBJ2-1; CDR3aa: ASSAGLPRDEQF
v_gene: TRBV5-1; j_gene: TRBJ1-2; CDR3aa: ASSLLGTANYGYT
v_gene: TRBV7-9; j_gene: TRBJ1-5; CDR3aa: ASSFGTGTQH
v_gene: TRBV18; j_gene: TRBJ2-7; CDR3aa: ASSPGGYEQY
v_gene: TRBV4-2; j_gene: TRBJ1-2; CDR3aa: ASSQEPLRGYGYT
v_gene: TRBV7-6; j_gene: TRBJ1-1; CDR3aa: ASSPLSSRLYSEAF
v_gene: TRBV12-3/TRBV12-4; j_gene: TRBJ2-7; CDR3aa: ASRLRDAGQY
v_gene: TRBV7-9; j_gene: TRBJ1-4; CDR3aa: ASSLMANEKLF
v_gene: TRBV20-1; j_gene: TRBJ1-1; CDR3aa: SARFEAF
v_gene: TRBV5-5; j_gene: TRBJ2-7; CDR3aa: ASSLLGGAASVEQY
v_gene: TRBV7-6; j_gene: TRBJ2-1; CDR3aa: ASSLVYRSNEQF
v_gene: TRBV7-6; j_gene: TRBJ2-5; CDR3aa: ASTQGQGSTQETQY
v_gene: TRBV20-1; j_gene: TRBJ2-1; CDR3aa: SASRGLAGRYEQF
v_gene: TRBV5-1; j_gene: TRBJ2-3; CDR3aa: ASSRDHPSTDTQY
v_gene: TRBV5-8; j_gene: TRBJ2-3; CDR3aa: ASSLPLAGPVTDTQY
v_gene: TRBV4-1; j_gene: TRBJ2-1; CDR3aa: ASSQAQRGGDEQF
v_gene: TRBV28; j_gene: TRBJ2-3; CDR3aa: ATDLAGGVNTQY
v_gene: TRBV5-1; j_gene: TRBJ2-3; CDR3aa: ASSLQRGGPDTQY
v_gene: TRBV7-9; j_gene: TRBJ2-7; CDR3aa: ASSFLGGRNGEQY
v_gene: TRBV15; j_gene: TRBJ2-7; CDR3aa: ATSIGSPYEQY
v_gene: TRBV7-8; j_gene: TRBJ2-7; CDR3aa: ASSLAGTAISYEQY
v_gene: TRBV15; j_gene: TRBJ2-3; CDR3aa: ATSQGTDTQY
v_gene: TRBV6-1; j_gene: TRBJ1-1; CDR3aa: ASLRGQNTEAF
v_gene: TRBV7-9; j_gene: TRBJ2-7; CDR3aa: ASSPKRSPSYEQY
v_gene: TRBV19; j_gene: TRBJ2-7; CDR3aa: ASSPTQQVVAYEQY
v_gene: TRBV7-9; j_gene: TRBJ2-1; CDR3aa: ASSLGSGINEQF
v_gene: TRBV24-1; j_gene: TRBJ2-5; CDR3aa: ATSDWGRGQVAGETQY
v_gene: TRBV11-2; j_gene: TRBJ2-6; CDR3aa: ASSLAGANVLT
v_gene: TRBV24-1; j_gene: TRBJ2-1; CDR3aa: ATSDASGRVNEQF
v_gene: TRBV12-3/TRBV12-4; j_gene: TRBJ2-2; CDR3aa: ASTRGGTGELF
v_gene: TRBV5-1; j_gene: TRBJ2-5; CDR3aa: ASSTTREGETQY
v_gene: TRBV7-6; j_gene: TRBJ1-1; CDR3aa: ASRRGKDTEAF
v_gene: TRBV7-9; j_gene: TRBJ2-3; CDR3aa: ASSLTGGRDTQY
v_gene: TRBV24-1; j_gene: TRBJ2-4; CDR3aa: ATSDSGGRAKNIQY
v_gene: TRBV7-9; j_gene: TRBJ1-1; CDR3aa: ASSFTPTVNTEAF
v_gene: TRBV6-5; j_gene: TRBJ1-2; CDR3aa: ASKLAGGYGYT
v_gene: TRBV2; j_gene: TRBJ2-7; CDR3aa: ASSEEQVAYEQY
v_gene: TRBV20-1; j_gene: TRBJ2-7; CDR3aa: SARQQEISYEQY
v_gene: TRBV19; j_gene: TRBJ2-5; CDR3aa: ATLERGGRETQY
v_gene: TRBV3-1; j_gene: TRBJ2-6; CDR3aa: ASSPPAASGANVLT
v_gene: TRBV14; j_gene: TRBJ2-3; CDR3aa: ASSPLRGRGIGDTQY
v_gene: TRBV7-9; j_gene: TRBJ2-6; CDR3aa: ASSPPPVFGANVLT
v_gene: TRBV11-2; j_gene: TRBJ1-1; CDR3aa: ASSFGSSRTEAF
v_gene: TRBV7-2; j_gene: TRBJ1-2; CDR3aa: ASSFGQGVYGYT
v_gene: TRBV12-3/TRBV12-4; j_gene: TRBJ2-7; CDR3aa: ASSLLGYRSEQY
v_gene: TRBV7-3; j_gene: TRBJ1-5; CDR3aa: ASSQGINQPQH
v_gene: TRBV27; j_gene: TRBJ2-3; CDR3aa: ASSFYFRAGLASTDTQY
v_gene: TRBV12-3/TRBV12-4; j_gene: TRBJ1-5; CDR3aa: ASSLGTNQPQH
v_gene: TRBV12-3/TRBV12-4; j_gene: TRBJ1-2; CDR3aa: ASSSSSGREYGYT
v_gene: TRBV3-1; j_gene: TRBJ1-6; CDR3aa: ASSQHITSGSPLH
v_gene: TRBV20-1; j_gene: TRBJ2-3; CDR3aa: SAILAGGPADTQY
v_gene: TRBV6-1; j_gene: TRBJ2-1; CDR3aa: ASSGGGGSYNEQF